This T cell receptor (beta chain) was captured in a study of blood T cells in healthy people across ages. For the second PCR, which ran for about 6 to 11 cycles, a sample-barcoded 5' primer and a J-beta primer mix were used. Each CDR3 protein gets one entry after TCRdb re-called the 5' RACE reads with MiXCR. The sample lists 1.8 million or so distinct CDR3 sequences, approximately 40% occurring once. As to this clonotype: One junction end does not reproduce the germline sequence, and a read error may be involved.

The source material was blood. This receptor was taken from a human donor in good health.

CDR3 loop: CASSLNSRAAEAFF. CDR3 coding DNA: TGTGCCAGTAGCTTAAATTCCCGGGCAGCTGAAGCTTTCTTT. The rearrangement links TRBV7-3 to TRBJ1-1; unclear D gene. The length of the CDR3 is 14 residues. Germline V gene data show CDR1 as SGHTA and CDR2 as FQGTGA.